A single sample is the source of the 24 T cell receptor beta chains below, sequenced in a study of PD-1 and CTLA-4 blockade in melanoma. Method: immunoSEQ multiplex PCR; TCRdb's copy keeps in-frame clones and lacks some. The profile covers about 31,000 clones, with around 93% appearing a single time and 8.5% to 9% taken by the ten largest. Source: CD8+ T cells from peripheral blood, taken from a patient given anti-PD-1 treatment. The receptors shown here come from a human donor with melanoma.

The chain links TRBV28 to TRBJ2-2; D might be TRBD1 (5 bases). CDR1 and CDR2 from the germline V gene are MDHEN and SYDVKM. The length of the CDR3 is 14 residues. The V and J ends lost 6 bases and 5 bases respectively, with 13 bases between them. CDR3 region: CASRLTESTGELFF. The CDR3 DNA reads TGTGCCAGCAGATTGACAGAGTCAACCGGGGAGCTGTTTTTT.

The V gene is TRBV7-9, the J gene TRBJ1-3; the D is unclear. The CDR3 covers 14 residues. Germline assignment: CDR1 SEHNR and CDR2 FQNEAQ (reference sequence). The V gene lost 6 bases and the J gene lost 0 bases, with 9 bases spanning the gap. Here the CDR3 reads CASSGRSSGNTIYF. In DNA form, the CDR3 reads TGTGCCAGCAGTGGCAGGAGCTCTGGAAACACCATATATTTT.

V gene TRBV24-1 combines with J gene TRBJ2-7; 12 positions match TRBD1. The germline CDR1 and CDR2 sequences are KGHDR and SFDVKD. The CDR3 loop spans 15 amino acids. V shed 2 bases and J 6 bases; nucleotides not matched to a gene: 4. CDR3 DNA sequence: TGTGCCACCAGTGATTCGGGACAGGGGGCTGCCGAGCAGTACTTC. Translation: CATSDSGQGAAEQYF.

V is TRBV27 and J is TRBJ1-1; 8 positions match TRBD1. The CDR3 consists of 15 residues. Trimming took 1 base from V and 3 from J; bases not matched to a gene: 4. Germline CDR1 and CDR2: MNHEY and SMNVEV (reference sequence). Written as DNA, the CDR3 is TGTGCCAGCAGTTTATACACAGGGGGTGACACTGAAGCTTTCTTT. Its protein is CASSLYTGGDTEAFF.

This clone has a single count. V usage is TRBV3-1 (or the pseudogene TRBV3-2) and J usage is TRBJ2-1, with D tentatively TRBD1 (6 bases). The germline V and J ends were trimmed by 2 bases and 0 bases, with 14 bases remaining between them. The V gene's germline CDR1 is LGHDT and CDR2 YNNKEL (reference sequence). There are 17 residues in the CDR3. The CDR3 sequence is CASSQSRTVSSYNEQFF. CDR3 DNA: TGTGCCAGCAGCCAATCCCGGACAGTGAGCTCCTACAATGAGCAGTTCTTC.

The chain is built from TRBV6-1 and TRBJ1-4; the D gene is possibly TRBD1 (5 bases). Germline-derived CDR1 and CDR2 are MNHNS and SASEGT. This CDR3 is 12 amino acids long. V was clipped by 3 bases and J by 7 bases, with 6 bases between them. The CDR3 DNA is TGTGCCAGCAGTGAGGGGGGTGAAAAACTGTTTTTT. It specifies CASSEGGEKLFF.

The rearrangement joins TRBV29-1 to TRBJ2-4, with TRBD1 matching over 9 bases. Losses at the gene ends were 6 bases for V and 1 base for J; bases not matched to a gene: 4. This CDR3 has 14 residues. Germline-derived CDR1 and CDR2 are SQVTM and ANQGSEA. CDR3 DNA sequence: TGCAGCGTACAGGGGGCTGAGGCCAAAAACATTCAGTACTTC. It yields the protein CSVQGAEAKNIQYF.

This chain uses TRBV18 with TRBJ2-5, with 8 bases matching TRBD1. V shed 2 bases, J shed 4 bases, and the junction held 3 bases outside the gene matches. CDR1 and CDR2 from the germline V gene are KGHSH and LQKENI. CDR3 size: 14 residues. CDR3 DNA: TGTGCCAGCTCACCAGCAGGGGGCAGAGAGACCCAGTACTTC. It codes for CASSPAGGRETQYF. Full variable domain (missing parts from reference TRBV18 and TRBJ2-5): NAGVMQNPRHLVRRRGQEARLRCSPMKGHSHVYWYRQLPEEGLKFMVYLQKENIIDESGMPKERFSAEFPKEGPSILRIQQVVRGDSAAYFCASSPAGGRETQYFGPGTRLLVL.

The V and J genes are TRBV25-1 and TRBJ2-2, with D tentatively TRBD2 (5 bases). V dropped 10 bases and J dropped 5 bases, with 8 bases sitting between them. Germline V CDR1 and CDR2: MGHDK, SYGVNS. The CDR3 length is 11 residues. CDR3 in DNA: TGTGCCACCCGAGGGACCGGGGAGCTGTTTTTT. This sequence encodes CATRGTGELFF.

This clone was seen only once. J is TRBJ2-2 and V is TRBV27; 13 bases match TRBD2. CDR1 is MNHEY and CDR2 is SMNVEV in the germline V gene (reference sequence). The CDR3 extends over 17 amino acids. The V segment lost 6 bases and the J segment 7 bases; nucleotides outside the gene matches: 11. The CDR3 DNA is TGTGCCAGCAGCTCCACTAGCGGGAGGGCCAAGGTCGGGGAGCTGTTTTTT. Protein: CASSSTSGRAKVGELFF.

The chain carries TRBV11-2 and TRBJ2-7; TRBD1 aligns across 9 bases. The CDR3 has 15 residues. V shed 5 bases, J shed 1 base, and the junction held 6 bases outside the gene matches. Germline CDR1 and CDR2: SGHAT and FQNNGV. The CDR3 spells CASSPGDRASYEQYF. The CDR3 DNA reads TGTGCCAGCAGCCCCGGGGACAGGGCATCCTACGAGCAGTACTTC. Filled out from reference TRBV11-2 and TRBJ2-7, the complete variable domain reads EAGVAQSPRYKIIEKRQSVAFWCNPISGHATLYWYQQILGQGPKLLIQFQNNGVVDDSQLPKDRFSAERLKGVDSTLKIQPAKLEDSAVYLCASSPGDRASYEQYFGPGTRLTVT.

This clone showed up just once. The DNA for the CDR3 is TGTGCCAGCAGTTTTTACAGGGGATCAGAGACCCAGTACTTC. Amino acid sequence: CASSFYRGSETQYF. The chain employs TRBV28 and TRBJ2-5; 7 bases agree with TRBD1. The length of the CDR3 is 14 residues. CDR1 is MDHEN and CDR2 is SYDVKM in the germline V gene. V lost 3 bases, J lost 4 bases, and 5 bases stayed unmatched.

The gene calls are TRBV27 and TRBJ2-7; 8 bases are shared with TRBD2. This CDR3 contains 12 residues. CDR1 MNHEY and CDR2 SMNVEV come from the germline V gene (reference sequence). CDR3 DNA: TGTGCAAGCGGGAGCCTCTCCTACGAGCAGTACTTC. Amino acid sequence: CASGSLSYEQYF.

This clone was recorded once. The chain has TRBV2 and TRBJ2-1, with TRBD2 matching 11 bases. CDR3 length: 15 residues. The germline gives CDR1 SNHLY, CDR2 FYNNEI. After removal of 5 bases from V and 4 bases from J, the junction contained 4 bases not matched to a gene. The CDR3 DNA is TGTGCCAGCAGTCGGGGACTAGCGGAGTACAATGAGCAGTTCTTC. Translated: CASSRGLAEYNEQFF. The full variable domain, with the rest looked up from reference TRBV2 and TRBJ2-1, is EPEVTQTPSHQVTQMGQEVILRCVPISNHLYFYWYRQILGQKVEFLVSFYNNEISEKSEIFDDQFSVERPDGSNFTLKIRSTKLEDSAMYFCASSRGLAEYNEQFFGPGTRLTVL.

CDR3 loop: CASSSPLTGDYGYTF. CDR3 nucleotides: TGCGCCAGCAGCTCTCCACTCACAGGGGACTATGGCTACACCTTC. This chain connects TRBV4-1 to TRBJ1-2, with TRBD1 matching 7 bases. The V gene's germline CDR1 is MGHRA and CDR2 YSYEKL. The CDR3 runs to 15 residues. V lost 5 bases, J lost 3 bases, and 9 bases stayed unmatched.

The chain carries TRBV5-6 and TRBJ2-3, with TRBD1 as a possible D gene (6 bases). Germline CDR1 and CDR2: SGHDT and YYEEEE. V was cut by 0 bases and J by 2 bases, with 13 bases left in between. The CDR3 is 16 amino acids. CDR3 bases: TGTGCCAGCAGCTTGGGGGCAGGGGTCTCCACAGATACGCAGTATTTT. It specifies CASSLGAGVSTDTQYF.

This chain connects TRBV10-3 to TRBJ2-7; TRBD2 agrees at 7 bases. This CDR3 contains 15 residues. Germline V lookup: CDR1 ENHRY, CDR2 SYGVKD. J gave up 7 bases and V 0 bases, and 9 bases lay outside the gene matches. CDR3 residues: CAISESTRREGEQYF. The DNA for the CDR3 is TGTGCCATCAGTGAGTCGACTCGCAGGGAGGGGGAGCAGTACTTC.

The genes are TRBV28 and TRBJ2-3, with a weak D call TRBD1 (5 bases). With 7 bases removed from V and 3 bases from J, the gap between germline ends came to 14 bases. Per germline, CDR1 MDHEN and CDR2 SYDVKM. This CDR3 has 14 residues. The CDR3 DNA follows: TGTGCCAGCACCTCTCGACAGACGACAGATACGCAGTATTTT. Translated: CASTSRQTTDTQYF.

The chain carries TRBV30 and TRBJ2-1; 11 bases map to TRBD2. The germline V gene encodes CDR1 GTSNPN and CDR2 SVGIG (reference sequence). This CDR3 spans 14 amino acids. The CDR3 here is CARSAGTSGNEQFF. Written as DNA, the CDR3 is TGTGCTCGATCGGCCGGGACTAGCGGCAATGAGCAGTTCTTC.

The V and J genes are TRBV12-3 or TRBV12-4 and TRBJ1-2; tentatively, D is TRBD1 (6 bases). The CDR3 spans 13 residues. Trimming took off 6 bases at V and 5 bases at J, with 13 bases between the two ends. CDR3 coding DNA: TGTGCCAGCAGCCCCTACAGGGCTTATGGCTACACCTTC. Protein: CASSPYRAYGYTF.

V gene TRBV3-1 (or the pseudogene TRBV3-2) combines with J gene TRBJ1-4; D gene uncertain. This CDR3 region has 13 residues. The V gene lost 3 bases and the J gene lost 4 bases, with 6 bases spanning the gap. CDR1 is LGHDT, CDR2 YNNKEL, per germline (reference sequence). The CDR3 coding sequence is TGTGCCAGCAGCCAGCTCTATAATGAAAAACTGTTTTTT. Translated: CASSQLYNEKLFF.

This clone is labeled medium-sized (0.01 to 0.1%). The chain is built from TRBV21-1 and TRBJ2-5; the DNA was not compared with TRBD2, the D call given in the table. TRBV21-1 corresponds to a pseudogene. CDR3 length equals 15 residues. DNA of the CDR3: TGTGCCAGCAGTTGGCCAGCGGGGGCCGAGGAGACCCAGTACTTC. Encoded protein: CASSWPAGAEETQYF.

V and J are TRBV7-8 and TRBJ2-1; D perhaps matches TRBD2 (5 bases). V lost 5 bases to trimming and J lost 0 bases, with 14 bases between them. The CDR3 consists of 16 residues. Looked up from germline, CDR1 is SGHVS and CDR2 is FQNEAQ. This CDR3 is CASSLRVGSSYNEQFF. The CDR3 DNA reads as TGTGCCAGCAGCCTTAGGGTAGGGAGCTCCTACAATGAGCAGTTCTTC.

A few counts support this clone. The rearrangement links TRBV6-6 to TRBJ1-1; no reliable D call. V lost 5 bases, J lost 2 bases, and 3 bases lay in between. The length of the CDR3 is 11 residues. Germline CDR1 is MNHNY and CDR2 is SVGAGI (reference sequence). The CDR3 spells CASSVNTEAFF. DNA of the CDR3: TGTGCCAGCAGTGTAAACACTGAAGCTTTCTTT.